This is a list of T cell receptor beta chains from one sample in a study of cytomegalovirus exposure and HLA in healthy donors. The protocol was immunoSEQ multiplex PCR, while the TCRdb copy is restricted to in-frame clones and leaves out a portion. This sample has some 60,000 clones; about 94% occur once, and the top ten carry around 4.5%. Specimen: PBMCs. Receptors were obtained from a man younger than 35 in good health and CMV-seropositive. CDR3s include the opening cysteine and the closing phenylalanine or tryptophan. The D gene is left open where the match is weak. Size tells how often a clone was seen (once, few, many) or the class of an expanded clone, and some rows leave it out.

j_call cdr3_length d_call v_call clone_size cdr3_nt cdr3_aa
TRBJ2-3 13 . TRBV6-1 . TGTGCCAGCAGTCGGACAGCGACAGATACGCAGTATTTT CASSRTATDTQYF
TRBJ1-2 18 TRBD1 TRBV5-1 few TGCGCCAGCAATCTGGAACCAGGGGGGACCCAGTTTAGTGATGGCTACACCTTC CASNLEPGGTQFSDGYTF
TRBJ2-3 13 . TRBV11-3 . TGTGCCAGCAGCTTAGGACTAGTTAATACGCAGTATTTT CASSLGLVNTQYF
TRBJ2-4 13 . TRBV7-2 . TGTGCCAGCAGCTTAGACTCCAAAAACATTCAGTACTTC CASSLDSKNIQYF
TRBJ1-1 14 TRBD1 TRBV11-3 few TGTGCCAGCAGTTTCTGGACAGGAGGAGCTGAAGCTTTCTTT CASSFWTGGAEAFF
TRBJ1-6 14 . TRBV2 . TGTGCCAGCAGTGAAAGACTGTATAATTCACCCCTCCACTTT CASSERLYNSPLHF
TRBJ1-5 15 . TRBV6-1 . TGTGCCAGCAGTGACCCCAGGGGCTCAAATCAGCCCCAGCATTTT CASSDPRGSNQPQHF
TRBJ1-2 17 TRBD1 TRBV5-4 . TGTGCCAGCAGCTTGGGGACAGGGGGATCCTTCAACTATGGCTACACCTTC CASSLGTGGSFNYGYTF
TRBJ1-5 13 . TRBV10-3 . TGTGCCATCCTCGGGAGGAGCAATCAGCCCCAGCATTTT CAILGRSNQPQHF
TRBJ1-3 16 . TRBV18 . TGTGCCAGCTCACCGGATAGCCTTTTCTCTGGAAACACCATATATTTT CASSPDSLFSGNTIYF
TRBJ2-7 17 TRBD1 TRBV10-3 . TGTGCCATCAGTGAGTCTCTAACAGGGGGCAGCTCCTACGAGCAGTACTTC CAISESLTGGSSYEQYF
TRBJ2-3 16 TRBD2 TRBV27 once TGTGCCAGCGCCGTCGAAACTAGCGTATACACAGATACGCAGTATTTT CASAVETSVYTDTQYF
TRBJ2-7 16 TRBD1 TRBV27 . TGTGCCAGCAGGCGAAACCCCGGGACAGACTCCTACGAGCAGTACTTC CASRRNPGTDSYEQYF
TRBJ2-7 15 TRBD1 TRBV10-3 . TGTGCCATCAGCAACTGGGGACAGGCAAACTACGAGCAGTACTTC CAISNWGQANYEQYF
TRBJ2-7 14 TRBD2 TRBV27 . TGTGCCAGCAGTTGGTCTAGCGGACCTTACGAGCAGTACTTC CASSWSSGPYEQYF
TRBJ2-6 19 . TRBV28 . TGTGCCAGCAGGCAGAACCATCGAGGGCAGCTCTCTGGGGCCAACGTCCTGACTTTC CASRQNHRGQLSGANVLTF
TRBJ2-3 12 . TRBV9 . TGTGCCAGCGGTCTAAACGCAGATACGCAGTATTTT CASGLNADTQYF
TRBJ2-2 12 . TRBV19 once TGTGCCAGTGGGAGTTTCGCCGGGGAGCTGTTTTTT CASGSFAGELFF
TRBJ2-7 15 . TRBV7-2 . TGTGCCAGCAGCTTAAGAGCGGGTAGCATCGACGAGCAGTACTTC CASSLRAGSIDEQYF
TRBJ2-5 16 . TRBV7-8 . TGTGCCAGCAGCTTAGTCCAGGGTAGCCTACGAGCGACCCAGTACTTC CASSLVQGSLRATQYF
TRBJ1-4 17 . TRBV28 . TGTGCCAGCAGTTTACCCCCTTTGAGTTTAGCTTTCGAAAAACTGTTTTTT CASSLPPLSLAFEKLFF
TRBJ2-2 17 TRBD2 TRBV9 . TGTGCCAGCAGTGGGAAGGGACTAGCGGGAGGCGCCGGGGAGCTGTTTTTT CASSGKGLAGGAGELFF
TRBJ1-3 16 . TRBV6-6 . TGTGCCAGCAGTTCAAGTTCGGTCTCCTCTGGAAACACCATATATTTT CASSSSSVSSGNTIYF
TRBJ1-1 15 . TRBV18 . TGTGCCAGCTCCTACGAGGCCTTAATGAACACTGAAGCTTTCTTT CASSYEALMNTEAFF
TRBJ2-5 16 TRBD2 TRBV5-6 . TGTGCCAGCAGCTTGGGAGATAGCGGGGATAAGGAGACCCAGTACTTC CASSLGDSGDKETQYF
TRBJ2-1 13 . TRBV7-3 once TGTGCCAGCAGCTTAATGTTGAGCGATGAGCAGTTCTTC CASSLMLSDEQFF
TRBJ2-5 15 TRBD2 TRBV27 . TGTGCCAGCAGTTTTGGCGGGAGGGCCCAAGAGACCCAGTACTTC CASSFGGRAQETQYF
TRBJ1-1 17 TRBD1 TRBV10-1 . TGCGCCAGCAGTGAAGGGACAGGGGGCCGGAGGAACACTGAAGCTTTCTTT CASSEGTGGRRNTEAFF
TRBJ2-4 16 . TRBV6-8 . TGTGCCAGCACGGCTAGGCCTCTCCTAGCCAAAAACATTCAGTACTTC CASTARPLLAKNIQYF
TRBJ2-4 16 . TRBV6-1 . TGTGCCAGCAGTGGTTATTCTAACCTACTAAGAAACATTCAGTACTTC CASSGYSNLLRNIQYF
TRBJ1-1 13 . TRBV19 once TGTGCCAGTAGTATCGGGAGGGGCACTGAAGCTTTCTTT CASSIGRGTEAFF
TRBJ1-1 12 TRBD1 TRBV5-6 . TGTGCCAGCGACAGGGCCGGAACTGAAGCTTTCTTT CASDRAGTEAFF
TRBJ2-1 17 TRBD1 TRBV27 . TGTGCCAGCAGTTTATTGGGGGGACAGGGGTTTGGCAATGAGCAGTTCTTC CASSLLGGQGFGNEQFF
TRBJ2-3 14 TRBD2 TRBV5-4 . TGTGCCAGCAGCCCACAAGCGGGAGCAGATACGCAGTATTTT CASSPQAGADTQYF
TRBJ2-4 14 . TRBV18 . TGTGCCAGCTCACCAACAGGGGAGGTGGGCATTCAGTACTTC CASSPTGEVGIQYF
TRBJ2-2 17 TRBD1 TRBV4-1 . TGCGCCAGCAGCCAAGGCCCAACAGGGGTGAACACCGGGGAGCTGTTTTTT CASSQGPTGVNTGELFF
TRBJ1-2 17 . TRBV7-9 . TGTGCCAGCAGCCAAAACAGGTTCTATGCCTCTAACTATGGCTACACCTTC CASSQNRFYASNYGYTF
TRBJ2-7 16 TRBD2 TRBV9 . TGTGCCAGCAACCCTGGGGAGGGTTTTGAGGCCTACGAGCAGTACTTC CASNPGEGFEAYEQYF
TRBJ2-1 15 . TRBV19 . TGTGCCAGTAGTAATCGAGGGTTGGTTTGGGGTGAGCAGTTCTTC CASSNRGLVWGEQFF
TRBJ1-6 16 . TRBV21-1 . TGTGCCAGCAGCAAAAAAGTAGGACAGGAAGATTCACCCCTCCACTTT CASSKKVGQEDSPLHF
TRBJ2-7 17 . TRBV27 . TGTGCCAGCAGTTTTATGGGCCAGGGGCAGGGGCCCTACGAGCAGTACTTC CASSFMGQGQGPYEQYF
TRBJ2-7 14 . TRBV29-1 . TGCAGCGTTGCCCCGGGACTCCCTAACTACGAGCAGTACTTC CSVAPGLPNYEQYF
TRBJ1-1 13 . TRBV2 . TGTGCCAGCAGTGTGGGACAGAACACTGAAGCTTTCTTT CASSVGQNTEAFF
TRBJ2-5 14 . TRBV6-1 once TGTGCCAGCAGGCTAGCAATGGAGCAAGAGACCCAGTACTTC CASRLAMEQETQYF
TRBJ2-3 15 . TRBV6-1 . TGTGCCAGCAGTGAAGTAGGGGATCACATAGATACGCAGTATTTT CASSEVGDHIDTQYF
TRBJ2-2 14 . TRBV6-5 once TGTGCCAGTTGCCGGGACTTTAACACCGGGGAGCTGTTTTTT CASCRDFNTGELFF